This TCR beta chain was identified in a study of identical twins (dated by TCRdb to about 2016). Regarding the research as a whole: To test whether fetal clonotypes persist, this study deep-sequenced TCR alpha and beta repertoires from monozygotic twins, from unrelated adults of various ages, and from cord blood. To rule out contamination, replicate twin experiments were performed at different times with different library preparation protocols. Study-wide findings and limitations: Abundant cord blood beta clonotypes carried fewer insertions; young adult naive repertoires showed a weaker similar trend, while memory repertoires showed none. Compared with coincidental sharing between unrelated individuals, an excess of low generation-probability sequences was observed among out-of-frame TCR alpha sequences shared between twins. Out-of-frame TCR alpha sharing in monozygotic twins was systematically underestimated by recombination models, whereas sharing between unrelated individuals was in agreement with the recombination models. A weaker excess of twin sharing was found in beta out-of-frame sequences because the signal-to-noise ratio was lowered by fewer shared sequences. Invariant T cells such as MAIT and iNKT could partly confound zero-insertion analyses, though diverse VJ usage argued against this for most clonotypes. Because the same donors could not be followed over many years, the conclusions depended on cross-sectional statistical analysis.

Every donor in the study was a healthy Caucasian. The twin cohort consisted of three pairs of female monozygotic twins, all aged 18 to 29 years. Positive isolation kits from Invitrogen were used to isolate CD4+ and CD8+ T cell populations. Libraries were prepared through 5' RACE. TCRdb shows the sequencer as Illumina HiSeq 2000. Template switching added a universal primer binding site, and the final cDNA carried a unique molecular identifier that allowed TCR cDNA molecules to be counted accurately. Specific primers in the conserved constant-segment region were used to synthesize first-strand cDNA for TCR alpha and beta chains. To control for contamination, each cDNA library was double barcoded with a SMART-Mk sample barcode plus Illumina barcodes. TruSeq adapter sequences, together with Illumina sample barcodes, were added in two successive PCR steps. The Illumina HiSeq platform was used with custom primers to sequence TCR alpha and beta cDNA libraries. In the original analysis: Raw reads were processed with MiGEC to extract unique molecular identifiers, and MiXCR was used to determine CDR3 positions. For each individual, recombination models were inferred using an EM algorithm with the repgenHMM and IGoR tools. Shared clonotype analysis was performed with the tcR package in R, normalizing sharing by the product of cloneset sizes. To study raw recombination free of thymic and clonal selection effects, out-of-frame nonproductive sequences were analyzed. The raw public data were reprocessed by TCRdb itself: fastp quality trimming at Q25, MiXCR clonotype calling, in-frame beta chains only. Identical CDR3 protein sequences are pooled into one entry, listed with their most common genes and DNA. These V and J calls are TCRdb output, not the study's own analysis. A total of under 350,000 distinct CDR3 sequences appear in this sample, roughly 10% of them only once. 6% to 8.5% of the sample goes to the ten largest clones.

On this clonotype: Which antigen it targets is not known. No base quality values were provided; no much bigger clone lies one nucleotide off.

These data were likewise used in another study, on yellow fever vaccine responses in identical twins. Reported in the second study: According to the authors, in identical twins the way T cells responded to vaccination appeared partly convergent and partly personalized. Focusing on identical twins, the study followed the T cell clones that responded to the vaccine, and did so with precision.

The clonotype originates from a woman under 30 in good health. Sequences were obtained from CD8+ T cells sorted from blood.

DNA sequence: TGTGCCAGCAGGGAGGGGGCAGGGGGCAATCAGCCCCAGCATTTT. This gives the protein CASREGAGGNQPQHF. The chain is made from TRBV6-1 and TRBJ1-5; a stretch of 7 junction bases matches TRBD1. Counted from cysteine to phenylalanine, this CDR3 has 15 amino acids. The CDR3 DNA has 45 bases and is translated from base 1. Germline trimming: 6 bases from V, 2 bases from J; junction bases outside gene matches: 7. According to the germline V gene, CDR1 reads MNHNS and CDR2 reads SASEGT.